The T cell receptor beta chain under discussion was sequenced for a study of a mutant IDH1 vaccine in newly diagnosed glioma. Across the whole study: Treated patients, 62.5% male and around 40% female, averaged approximately 40 years of age. Patients were pretreated with radiotherapy, temozolomide, or both, mostly both. Overall study results and limits: Most patients, 85% to 95%, showed vaccine-induced immune responses.

Trimming pared 6 bases from V and 0 bases from J, leaving 11 bases between. The CDR3 has 15 residues. Germline values: CDR1 MDHEN, CDR2 SYDVKM. Time point reported: week 5, during vaccination. Alongside topical imiquimod, each dose of vaccine comprised 300 ug of mutant IDH1 20-mer peptide. New WHO grade 3 or 4 astrocytomas that were IDH1-mutant and ATRX-lost occurred in the donors. As to this clone: The antigen is not known.

Data came from immunoSEQ multiplex PCR; TCRdb stores just in-frame clones and leaves some out. The data show about 27,000 clones, with 65% to 80% seen just once and almost 9.5% held by the top ten. This sequence was found in a man aged 35 to 55 with glioma. The chain links TRBV28 to TRBJ1-4, with TRBD1 as a possible D gene (6 bases). Here the sequenced sample was PBMCs, taken from a glioma patient whose treatment included an IDH1 peptide vaccine. The CDR3 sequence: CASSGDKTTNEKLFF. In DNA, the CDR3 is TGTGCCAGCAGCGGGGACAAAACAACTAATGAAAAACTGTTTTTT.